These 22 T cell receptor beta chains came from one sample sequenced in a study of cytomegalovirus exposure and HLA in healthy donors. 60 Vbeta and 13 Jbeta primers were used in PCR. Sequencing was performed with immunoSEQ multiplex PCR; in TCRdb, only in-frame clones are kept and a portion is missing. In the table there are 100,000 to 150,000 clones, around 80% of which are singletons. Input material: PBMCs. All receptors come from a man aged 50 or older in good health and CMV-seronegative.

The chain links TRBV15 to TRBJ2-5, with 9 bases matching TRBD1. Germline V gives CDR1 LNHNV, CDR2 YYDKDF (reference sequence). The V segment lost 5 bases and the J segment 4 bases; nucleotides outside the gene matches: 2. This CDR3 comprises 13 residues. The chain's CDR3 is CATSLTGGETQYF. The CDR3 DNA reads TGTGCCACCAGCCTGACAGGGGGAGAGACCCAGTACTTC.

The chain joins TRBV2 to TRBJ2-7; TRBD2 matches 10 bases. CDR3 size: 13 residues. With V trimmed by 6 bases and J by 7 bases, 6 bases remained unmatched. Germline V gene sequence: CDR1 SNHLY, CDR2 FYNNEI. This CDR3 is CASRGLAPGEQYF. The CDR3 DNA reads TGTGCCAGCAGGGGACTAGCGCCGGGGGAGCAGTACTTC. Based on the CDR3 plus reference TRBV2 and TRBJ2-7, the full variable domain is EPEVTQTPSHQVTQMGQEVILRCVPISNHLYFYWYRQILGQKVEFLVSFYNNEISEKSEIFDDQFSVERPDGSNFTLKIRSTKLEDSAMYFCASRGLAPGEQYFGPGTRLTVT.

The rearrangement uses TRBV18 and TRBJ2-1, with D hard to call. The CDR3 runs to 14 residues. Trimming removed 2 bases from V and 7 bases from J, with 12 bases in between. Germline assignment: CDR1 KGHSH and CDR2 LQKENI. The CDR3 protein is CASSPSSGGNEQFF. The CDR3 DNA follows: TGTGCCAGCTCACCATCTTCCGGCGGTAATGAGCAGTTCTTC.

The V call is TRBV30, the J call TRBJ2-3; 9 bases agree with TRBD2. Trimming cost V 6 bases and J 4 bases; bases outside gene matches: 11. The CDR3 runs 15 residues. In germline, CDR1 is GTSNPN, CDR2 SVGIG (reference sequence). DNA for the CDR3: TGTGCCTGTACTACGGGGCGGGGGGGATCAGATACGCAGTATTTT. Protein: CACTTGRGGSDTQYF.

The CDR3 reads CSVEGLAGSYNEQFF. CDR3 coding DNA: TGCAGCGTTGAAGGCCTAGCGGGTTCCTACAATGAGCAGTTCTTC. The chain joins TRBV29-1 to TRBJ2-1; 8 nucleotides match TRBD2. Germline V CDR1 and CDR2: SQVTM, ANQGSEA. V trimming: 1 base; J trimming: 1 base; junction bases outside the gene matches: 3. This CDR3 is 15 amino acids long.

The J gene is TRBJ2-1, the V gene TRBV15; possibly TRBD2 for D (6 bases). The CDR3 totals 17 residues. V lost 0 bases, J lost 7 bases, and 19 bases lay in between. CDR1 is LNHNV, CDR2 YYDKDF, per germline (reference sequence). Written as DNA, the CDR3 is TGTGCCACCAGCAGAGATGGGGCGGGGCGAATACGGAATGAGCAGTTCTTC. Encoded protein: CATSRDGAGRIRNEQFF.

The J gene is TRBJ1-5, the V gene TRBV6-6; 8 bases are a match to TRBD1. This CDR3 is 15 amino acids long. Looked up from germline, CDR1 is MNHNY and CDR2 is SVGAGI (reference sequence). The junction had 12 bases not matched to a gene; V was cut back by 10 bases and J by 4 bases. CDR3 in amino acids: CATLDRGTPNQPQHF. The CDR3 nucleotides read TGTGCCACCTTAGACAGGGGAACTCCGAATCAGCCCCAGCATTTT.

The chain carries TRBV5-5 and TRBJ2-1; 9 nucleotides match TRBD2. There are 16 residues in the CDR3. The germline CDR1 and CDR2 sequences are SGHKS and YYEKEE (reference sequence). Trimming cost V 0 bases and J 1 base; bases outside gene matches: 2. DNA of the CDR3: TGTGCCAGCAGCTTGGATCTAGCGGGATCCTACAATGAGCAGTTCTTC. It yields the protein CASSLDLAGSYNEQFF.

The chain recombines TRBV6-1 with TRBJ2-7, with D possibly matching TRBD1 (7 bases). V was shortened by 6 bases and J by 2 bases, with 14 bases between the two germline ends. The germline gives CDR1 MNHNS, CDR2 SASEGT. CDR3 length: 14 residues. CDR3 region: CASRAQGGAYEQYF. Here the CDR3 DNA reads TGTGCCAGCAGAGCTCAGGGGGGCGCCTACGAGCAGTACTTC.

Only one count was recorded for this clone. The chain uses TRBV7-2 and TRBJ1-3, with D possibly being TRBD1 (5 bases). The CDR3 extends over 16 amino acids. V lost 7 bases, J lost 2 bases, and 18 bases lay in between. Germline loops: CDR1 SGHTA, CDR2 FQGNSA. CDR3 loop: CASTQWGVIAGNTIYF. The DNA for the CDR3 is TGTGCCAGCACCCAATGGGGGGTAATCGCTGGAAACACCATATATTTT.

The rearrangement links TRBV5-5 to TRBJ2-3; no definite D call. The CDR3 length is 14 residues. The germline V and J ends were trimmed by 0 bases and 2 bases, with 7 bases remaining between them. Germline V gives CDR1 SGHKS, CDR2 YYEKEE (reference sequence). CDR3 loop: CASSLDSHTDTQYF. The DNA of the CDR3 is TGTGCCAGCAGCTTGGACAGCCACACAGATACGCAGTATTTT.

The chain couples TRBV25-1 to TRBJ1-6; 8 bases match TRBD1. V shed 7 bases and J 11 bases; nucleotides not matched to a gene: 7. Germline assignment: CDR1 MGHDK and CDR2 SYGVNS. The CDR3 runs to 13 residues. The CDR3 is CASKDREMAPLHF. CDR3 coding DNA: TGTGCCAGCAAGGACAGGGAGATGGCACCCCTCCACTTT.

The J gene is TRBJ2-3, the V gene TRBV19, with 7 bases matching TRBD1. Germline V gives CDR1 LNHDA, CDR2 SQIVND (reference sequence). The length of the CDR3 is 16 residues. The ends lost 4 bases at V and 6 bases at J; junction bases unmatched: 13. The CDR3: CASSNSPQGRWDTQYF. CDR3 nucleotide sequence: TGTGCCAGTAGTAACAGTCCACAGGGGCGATGGGATACGCAGTATTTT. Full variable domain (remainder filled in from reference TRBV19 and TRBJ2-3): DGGITQSPKYLFRKEGQNVTLSCEQNLNHDAMYWYRQDPGQGLRLIYYSQIVNDFQKGDIAEGYSVSREKKESFPLTVTSAQKNPTAFYLCASSNSPQGRWDTQYFGPGTRLTVL.

The rearrangement uses TRBV28 and TRBJ2-5; the match to TRBD2 covers 10 bases. V was clipped by 4 bases and J by 5 bases; unmatched bases: 10. The CDR3 totals 16 residues. Per germline, CDR1 MDHEN and CDR2 SYDVKM. CDR3 protein: CASSSPGLARTETQYF. The CDR3 bases are TGTGCCAGCAGTTCACCGGGACTAGCGCGAACGGAGACCCAGTACTTC.

J is TRBJ1-1 and V is TRBV18; 8 bases align to TRBD1. Germline assignment: CDR1 KGHSH and CDR2 LQKENI. V shed 4 bases and J 1 base; nucleotides not matched to a gene: 5. This CDR3 spans 15 amino acids. CDR3 in amino acids: CASSRIGQGNTEAFF. Written as DNA, the CDR3 is TGTGCCAGCTCACGAATCGGACAGGGGAACACTGAAGCTTTCTTT.

The chain couples TRBV19 to TRBJ1-4; TRBD1 might be the D (5 bases). V was clipped by 5 bases and J by 5 bases, with 9 bases between them. Germline V gives CDR1 LNHDA, CDR2 SQIVND (reference sequence). The CDR3 extends over 13 amino acids. The CDR3 loop is CASSGTMNEKLFF. CDR3 nucleotide sequence: TGTGCCAGTAGTGGGACTATGAATGAAAAACTGTTTTTT.

The CDR3: CASSLSGAVNEKLFF. The CDR3 DNA follows: TGTGCCAGCAGTTTATCAGGGGCCGTGAATGAAAAACTGTTTTTT. This chain links TRBV27 with TRBJ1-4; D is perhaps TRBD1 (5 bases). The ends were cut back, 0 bases at V and 5 bases at J, with 10 bases in the middle. The CDR3 sequence is 15 residues long. From germline, CDR1 is MNHEY and CDR2 SMNVEV (reference sequence).

The CDR3 protein is CASSSLGAGELFF. For the CDR3, the DNA is TGTGCCAGCAGTTCTCTAGGGGCCGGGGAGCTGTTTTTT. This chain connects TRBV5-4 to TRBJ2-2; D may be TRBD1 (5 bases). This CDR3 is built from 13 residues. Germline lookup yields CDR1 SGHNT and CDR2 YYREEE (reference sequence). Trimming removed 5 bases at V and 6 bases at J, with 11 bases between. The full variable domain, in which reference TRBV5-4 and TRBJ2-2 provide the parts outside the CDR3, is ETGVTQSPTHLIKTRGQQVTLRCSSQSGHNTVSWYQQALGQGPQFIFQYYREEENGRGNFPPRFSGLQFPNYSSELNVNALELDDSALYLCASSSLGAGELFFGEGSRLTVL.

V gene TRBV7-9 combines with J gene TRBJ2-7; D may be TRBD1 (5 bases). Germline V CDR1 and CDR2: SEHNR, FQNEAQ (reference sequence). This CDR3 comprises 14 residues. The V and J ends lost 2 bases and 3 bases respectively, with 11 bases between them. CDR3 coding DNA: TGTGCCAGCAGCTTACGACAGACCGACTACGAGCAGTACTTC. Its translation: CASSLRQTDYEQYF.

The J gene is TRBJ1-2, the V gene TRBV28, with D possibly TRBD1 on 6 matching bases. The V end lost 8 bases, the J end lost 5 bases, and 15 bases lay between the germline ends. This CDR3 is built from 13 residues. CDR1 and CDR2 from the germline V gene are MDHEN and SYDVKM. For the CDR3, the DNA is TGTGCCAGCGACGTCAGGGGAGGGTATGGCTACACCTTC. As protein: CASDVRGGYGYTF.

The chain has TRBV10-3 and TRBJ1-4; 7 bases agree with TRBD1. The germline gives CDR1 ENHRY, CDR2 SYGVKD. V dropped 6 bases and J dropped 3; count of bases not matched to a gene: 4. This CDR3 is 14 amino acids long. The CDR3 here is CAISQDRANEKLFF. CDR3 DNA sequence: TGTGCCATCAGCCAAGACAGGGCTAATGAAAAACTGTTTTTT.

V usage is TRBV5-1 and J usage is TRBJ2-5; a weak D match, TRBD1 (5 bases). The CDR3 sequence is 13 residues long. Germline values: CDR1 SGHRS, CDR2 YFSETQ. V lost 2 bases to trimming and J lost 3 bases, with 8 bases between them. The CDR3 nucleotides are TGCGCCAGCAGCTTCAGGGTCGAAGAGACCCAGTACTTC. The encoded protein is CASSFRVEETQYF.